What follows is one TCR beta chain and its context. The source of the sample is a study of blood T cell repertoires in COVID-19. The data were produced by immunoSEQ multiplex PCR, yet TCRdb's version contains in-frame clones alone and is incomplete. This table has roughly 430,000 clones, approximately 91% appearing once. The study assigned cohorts using participant-reported clinical history. The CDR3 contains 14 residues. CDR1 is SGHAT and CDR2 is FQNNGV in the germline V gene. The V and J ends lost 5 bases and 7 bases, in that order; junction bases with no gene match: 10. The sample was PBMCs or T cells enriched from blood (not recorded which). This clonotype was obtained from a woman aged 40 to 50 with acute COVID-19. The rearrangement uses TRBV11-2 and TRBJ2-7; 8 positions agree with TRBD1. The CDR3 nucleotides read TGTGCCAGCAGCCAACATTCCGGGACAGGAGAGCAGTACTTC. Translating it yields CASSQHSGTGEQYF.